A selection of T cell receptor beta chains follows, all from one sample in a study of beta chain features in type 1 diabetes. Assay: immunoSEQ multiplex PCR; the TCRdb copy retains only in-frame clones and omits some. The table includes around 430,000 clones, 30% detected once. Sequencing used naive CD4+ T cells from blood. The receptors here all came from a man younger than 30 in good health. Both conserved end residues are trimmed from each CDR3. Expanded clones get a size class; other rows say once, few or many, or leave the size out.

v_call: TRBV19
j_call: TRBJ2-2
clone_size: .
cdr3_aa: ASSIGLAGFTGELF

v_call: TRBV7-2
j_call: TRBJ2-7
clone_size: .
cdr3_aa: ASSLESSVFYEQY

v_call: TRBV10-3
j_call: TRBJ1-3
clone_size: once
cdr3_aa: ATNMENSGNTIY

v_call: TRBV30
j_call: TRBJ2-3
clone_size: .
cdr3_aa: AWSVRLATDTQY

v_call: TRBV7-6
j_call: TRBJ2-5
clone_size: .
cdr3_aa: ASSGRQPQETQY

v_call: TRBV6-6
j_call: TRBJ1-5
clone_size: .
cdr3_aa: ASSYSGTSNQPQH

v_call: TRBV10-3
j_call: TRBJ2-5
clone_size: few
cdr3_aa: AISSARAGGRETQY

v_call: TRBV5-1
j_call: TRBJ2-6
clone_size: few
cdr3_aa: ASSFLGLAGANVLT

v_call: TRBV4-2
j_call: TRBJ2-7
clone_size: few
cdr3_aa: ASSQERASGAYEQY

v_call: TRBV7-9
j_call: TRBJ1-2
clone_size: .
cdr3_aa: ASSSTLEGQRAYGYT

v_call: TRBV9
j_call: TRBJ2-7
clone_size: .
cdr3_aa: ASSPGTAWAEQY

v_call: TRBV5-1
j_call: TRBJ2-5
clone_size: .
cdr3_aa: ASTLTGHQETQY

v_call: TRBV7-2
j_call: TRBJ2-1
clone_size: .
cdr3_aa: ASSLPRGTSGSDEQF

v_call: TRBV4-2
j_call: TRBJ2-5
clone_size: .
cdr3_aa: ASSQGGLAGDETQY

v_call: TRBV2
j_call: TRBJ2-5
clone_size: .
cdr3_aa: ASSAGSIGETQY

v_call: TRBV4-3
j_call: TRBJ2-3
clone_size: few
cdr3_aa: ASSQGLARDTQY

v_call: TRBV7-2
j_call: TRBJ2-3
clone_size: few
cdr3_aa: ASSSPPGTSGTDTQY

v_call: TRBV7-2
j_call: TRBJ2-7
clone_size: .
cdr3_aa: ASSSGTVQY

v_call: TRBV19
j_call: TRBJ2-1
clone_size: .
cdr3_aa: ASSISGAPLGNEQF

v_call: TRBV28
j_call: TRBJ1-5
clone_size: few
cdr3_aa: ASSLTWQPQH

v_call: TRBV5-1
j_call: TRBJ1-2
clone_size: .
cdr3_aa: ASSLQGYGYT

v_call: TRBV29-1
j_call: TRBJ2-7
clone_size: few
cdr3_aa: SVSYTPGLAYEQY

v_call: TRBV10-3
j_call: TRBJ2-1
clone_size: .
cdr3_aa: AISESRTLSSYNEQF

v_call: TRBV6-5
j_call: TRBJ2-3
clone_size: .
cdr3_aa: ASWAGATDTQY

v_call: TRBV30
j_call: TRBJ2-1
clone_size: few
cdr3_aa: AWIGSGSYNEQF

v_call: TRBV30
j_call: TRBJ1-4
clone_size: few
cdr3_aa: AWTGASLGNEKLF

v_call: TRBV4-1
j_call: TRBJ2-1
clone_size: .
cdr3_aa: ASSQVGAGAYNEQF

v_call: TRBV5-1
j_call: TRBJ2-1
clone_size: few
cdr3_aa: ASSLIFREGGNEQF

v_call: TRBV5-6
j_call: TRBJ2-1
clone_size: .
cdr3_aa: ASSSTRIGEQF

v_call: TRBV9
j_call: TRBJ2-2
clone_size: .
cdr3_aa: ASSPAILTGELF

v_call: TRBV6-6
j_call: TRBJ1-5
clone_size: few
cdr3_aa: ASRTGGRVQPQH

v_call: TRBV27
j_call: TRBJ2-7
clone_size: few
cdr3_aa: ASGDDSAGRRGVEQY

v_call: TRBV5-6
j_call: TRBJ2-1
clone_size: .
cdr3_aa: ASSLVGGSSYNEQF

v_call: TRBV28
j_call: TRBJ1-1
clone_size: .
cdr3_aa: ASSPPRTGQGVGRI

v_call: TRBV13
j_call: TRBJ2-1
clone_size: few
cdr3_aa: ASGFTSGYNEQF

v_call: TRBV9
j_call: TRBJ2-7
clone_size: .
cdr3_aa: ASSVAQHSYEQY

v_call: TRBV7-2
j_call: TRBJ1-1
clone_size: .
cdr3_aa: ASSPRTGVEAF

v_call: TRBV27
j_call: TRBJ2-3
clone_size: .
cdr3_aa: ASSLGIGTQY

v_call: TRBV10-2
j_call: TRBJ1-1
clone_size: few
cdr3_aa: ASSAIGNTEAF

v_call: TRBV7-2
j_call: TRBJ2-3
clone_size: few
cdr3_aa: ASSLRTGGRDTQY

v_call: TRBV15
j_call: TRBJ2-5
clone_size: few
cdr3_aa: ATSRGGPWRETQY

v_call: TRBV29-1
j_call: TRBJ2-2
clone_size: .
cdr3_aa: SGRRTGNTGELF

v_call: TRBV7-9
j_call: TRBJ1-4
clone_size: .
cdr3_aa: ASSKSAGTNEKLF

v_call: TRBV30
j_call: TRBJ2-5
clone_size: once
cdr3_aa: TWTRRLAQETQY

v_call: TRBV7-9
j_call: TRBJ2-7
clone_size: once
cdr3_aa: ASSSDRVIEQY

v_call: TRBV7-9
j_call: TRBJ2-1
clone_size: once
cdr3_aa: ASSSRPGQGSYNEQF

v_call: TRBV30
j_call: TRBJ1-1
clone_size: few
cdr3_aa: AWSVQSNTEAF

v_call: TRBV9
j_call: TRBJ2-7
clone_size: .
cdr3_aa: ASSPQGQSYEQY

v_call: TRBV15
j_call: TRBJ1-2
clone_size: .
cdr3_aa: ATSRVWQPGDYGYT